This is a list of T cell receptor beta chains from one sample in a study of T-cell memory formation after mild COVID-19. TCRdb reanalysed the 5' RACE reads using MiXCR and keeps one entry per CDR3 protein. The data show roughly 110,000 distinct CDR3 sequences, around 12% seen once. The sequenced material came from PBMCs or a T cell subset sorted from them (not recorded which). The receptors stem from an adult woman who had mild COVID-19 (a few samples of this study predate the infection). Cell type and time point are not known. Both conserved end residues are part of each CDR3. Each record gives: clone size, J gene, D gene, V gene, CDR3 protein, CDR3 DNA. The D gene is left open where the match is weak. Clone sizes are given selectively: once, few, many, or a class where the clone is expanded.

>many|TRBJ2-7|TRBD2|TRBV12-3/TRBV12-4
CASSGLAGGSYEQYF
TGTGCCAGCAGTGGATTAGCGGGAGGCTCCTACGAGCAGTACTTC
>NA|TRBJ2-1|TRBD2|TRBV5-1
CASSLGAGGSDEQFF
TGCGCCAGCAGCTTGGGCGCGGGGGGATCGGATGAGCAGTTCTTC
>once|TRBJ2-5|NA|TRBV15
CATSRDRTQETKYF
TGTGCCACCAGCAGAGACAGAACCCAAGAGACCAAGTACTTC
>NA|TRBJ1-6|NA|TRBV7-6
CASSLEPVESNNSPLHF
TGTGCCAGCAGCTTAGAGCCCGTCGAATCAAATAATTCACCCCTCCACTTT
>many|TRBJ2-7|NA|TRBV20-1
CSAQTGSYEQYF
TGCAGTGCACAGACAGGCTCCTACGAGCAGTACTTC
>NA|TRBJ2-1|TRBD2|TRBV7-2
CASSLDGSSGGPIKALYNEQFF
TGTGCCAGCAGCTTAGATGGATCTAGCGGGGGTCCCATTAAGGCCCTATACAATGAGCAGTTCTTC
>NA|TRBJ2-2|TRBD2|TRBV10-3
CAISPASGRNTGELFF
TGTGCCATCAGCCCCGCTAGCGGGAGAAACACCGGGGAGCTGTTTTTT
>few|TRBJ1-5|NA|TRBV6-2/TRBV6-3
CASSRGNYQPQHF
TGTGCCAGCAGCAGGGGCAATTATCAGCCCCAGCATTTT
>many|TRBJ2-1|NA|TRBV20-1
CSARVAGAAYNEQFF
TGCAGTGCTAGAGTGGCAGGGGCAGCCTACAATGAGCAGTTCTTC
>NA|TRBJ1-2|TRBD1|TRBV27
CASSASGQGVIEYGYTF
TGTGCCAGCAGTGCCTCGGGACAGGGGGTAATAGAATATGGCTACACCTTC
>NA|TRBJ2-5|TRBD2|TRBV30
CAWSLAGPETQYF
TGTGCCTGGAGTTTAGCGGGGCCAGAGACCCAGTACTTC
>NA|TRBJ2-3|TRBD2|TRBV6-1
CASSDPGTSGTDTQYF
TGTGCCAGCAGTGACCCCGGGACTAGCGGAACAGATACGCAGTATTTT
>NA|TRBJ1-1|TRBD1|TRBV7-2
CASSSDRALMNTEAFF
TGTGCCAGCAGCTCGGACAGGGCCCTCATGAACACTGAAGCTTTCTTT
>few|TRBJ2-7|TRBD1|TRBV19
CASSMGTGDEQYF
TGTGCCAGTAGCATGGGGACAGGGGACGAGCAGTACTTC
>many|TRBJ2-7|NA|TRBV27
CASSLSGSYEQYF
TGTGCCAGCAGTTTATCGGGCTCCTACGAGCAGTACTTC
>NA|TRBJ2-1|NA|TRBV11-2
CASSHLNEQFF
TGTGCCAGCAGCCATCTGAATGAGCAGTTCTTC
>NA|TRBJ2-7|NA|TRBV6-2/TRBV6-3
CASSRTYEQYF
TGTGCCAGCAGCAGAACCTACGAGCAGTACTTC
>NA|TRBJ1-1|NA|TRBV20-1
CSASPTRPGLNTEAFF
TGCAGTGCTAGCCCTACACGTCCGGGGTTGAACACTGAAGCTTTCTTT
>NA|TRBJ2-5|NA|TRBV5-1
CASSLAPTGVLETQYF
TGCGCCAGCAGCTTGGCTCCGACAGGTGTACTAGAGACCCAGTACTTC
>few|TRBJ2-5|TRBD2|TRBV7-6
CASSRTSGPRETQYF
TGTGCCAGCAGCCGGACTAGCGGGCCGAGGGAGACCCAGTACTTC
>few|TRBJ1-2|NA|TRBV6-2/TRBV6-3
CASSRDTYGYTF
TGTGCCAGCAGTAGGGACACCTATGGCTACACCTTC
>NA|TRBJ2-1|NA|TRBV27
CASTTGAGGTDEQFF
TGTGCCAGCACCACGGGGGCAGGGGGAACGGATGAGCAGTTCTTC
>NA|TRBJ2-3|NA|TRBV12-3/TRBV12-4
CASRGEDTQYF
TGTGCCAGCAGGGGCGAAGATACGCAGTATTTT
>NA|TRBJ1-2|NA|TRBV12-3/TRBV12-4
CASRPGGYGYTF
TGTGCCAGCAGACCAGGAGGCTATGGCTACACCTTC
>NA|TRBJ2-1|NA|TRBV7-9
CASSSPGYEQFF
TGTGCCAGCAGCTCCCCAGGCTATGAGCAGTTCTTC
>few|TRBJ2-7|TRBD2|TRBV19
CASSTTSGVGEQYF
TGTGCCAGTAGTACGACTAGCGGGGTAGGCGAGCAGTACTTC
>NA|TRBJ2-7|NA|TRBV7-8
CASSLPSVSSYEQYF
TGTGCCAGCAGCTTACCGTCAGTCTCGTCATACGAGCAGTACTTC
>NA|TRBJ2-1|NA|TRBV4-1
CASSQVPQRSSYNEQFF
TGCGCCAGCAGTCAAGTCCCCCAGCGGAGCTCCTACAATGAGCAGTTCTTC
>few|TRBJ2-7|NA|TRBV4-1
CASSPGGLGYEQYF
TGCGCCAGCAGCCCTGGGGGTCTGGGCTACGAGCAGTACTTC
>NA|TRBJ2-2|NA|TRBV4-1
CASSQDGGLNTGELFF
TGCGCCAGCAGCCAAGATGGAGGGTTGAACACCGGGGAGCTGTTTTTT
>few|TRBJ2-5|NA|TRBV27
CASSLMAGGETQYF
TGTGCCAGCAGTTTAATGGCAGGTGGGGAGACCCAGTACTTC
>few|TRBJ2-1|TRBD2|TRBV3-1
CASSQATSGNNEQFF
TGTGCCAGCAGCCAGGCGACTAGCGGCAACAATGAGCAGTTCTTC
>few|TRBJ2-1|NA|TRBV29-1
CSVDSSHSGDNEQFF
TGCAGCGTTGATTCCTCCCACAGTGGCGACAATGAGCAGTTCTTC
>few|TRBJ2-7|NA|TRBV24-1
CATSDSRQTYEQYF
TGTGCCACCAGTGATTCGAGGCAGACCTACGAGCAGTACTTC
>NA|TRBJ1-3|NA|TRBV10-3
CAISESFYRTSGNTIYF
TGTGCCATCAGTGAGTCCTTTTATAGGACTTCTGGAAACACCATATATTTT
>few|TRBJ2-3|NA|TRBV6-2/TRBV6-3
CASSPLTRRVDTQYF
TGTGCCAGCAGTCCTCTGACCCGACGCGTAGATACGCAGTATTTT
>NA|TRBJ2-2|NA|TRBV29-1
CSVELFANTGELFF
TGCAGCGTTGAACTGTTCGCGAACACCGGGGAGCTGTTTTTT
>NA|TRBJ2-1|TRBD1|TRBV5-6
CASSWLGQLNEQFF
TGTGCCAGCAGCTGGCTGGGACAGTTGAATGAGCAGTTCTTC
>NA|TRBJ2-1|TRBD2|TRBV27
CASRASGIGEQFF
TGTGCCAGCAGAGCTAGCGGGATAGGGGAGCAGTTCTTC
>NA|TRBJ2-1|TRBD2|TRBV12-3/TRBV12-4
CASSPVLAELQFF
TGTGCCAGCAGCCCCGTTCTAGCGGAACTTCAGTTCTTC
>NA|TRBJ2-1|NA|TRBV27
CASSLGGMGVSSYNEQFF
TGTGCCAGCAGTTTAGGAGGTATGGGGGTAAGCTCCTACAATGAGCAGTTCTTC
>few|TRBJ1-1|TRBD1|TRBV12-5
CASGLLGQGPPTEAFF
TGTGCTAGTGGTTTGCTGGGACAGGGCCCCCCAACTGAAGCTTTCTTT
>once|TRBJ2-2|NA|TRBV25-1
CASSEYFGGQQYGELFF
TGTGCCAGCAGTGAATATTTTGGGGGGCAGCAGTACGGGGAGCTGTTTTTT
>few|TRBJ2-7|NA|TRBV30
CAWSFMVQEQYF
TGTGCCTGGAGTTTTATGGTGCAGGAGCAGTACTTC
>few|TRBJ1-5|NA|TRBV27
CASLLYARVGSNQPQHF
TGTGCCAGCCTGCTATATGCCCGGGTGGGGAGCAATCAGCCCCAGCATTTT
>NA|TRBJ2-5|TRBD2|TRBV25-1
CASSELLGLAGETQYF
TGTGCCAGCAGTGAACTCCTCGGGCTAGCGGGAGAGACCCAGTACTTC
>NA|TRBJ2-7|NA|TRBV7-2
CASSLGLEDYEQYF
TGTGCCAGCAGCTTAGGCCTAGAAGACTACGAGCAGTACTTC
>many|TRBJ2-2|NA|TRBV24-1
CATSDGRDTGELFF
TGTGCCACCAGTGACGGCAGGGACACCGGGGAGCTGTTTTTT
>NA|TRBJ2-1|NA|TRBV4-2
CASSQDQDNEQFF
TGTGCCAGCAGCCAAGATCAGGACAATGAGCAGTTCTTC
>many|TRBJ2-3|TRBD1|TRBV23-1
CASGVFEQGADTQYF
TGCGCCAGCGGTGTCTTCGAGCAGGGGGCAGATACGCAGTATTTT
>NA|TRBJ2-1|NA|TRBV2
CASSLTGEQFF
TGTGCCAGCTCCTTGACCGGTGAGCAGTTCTTC